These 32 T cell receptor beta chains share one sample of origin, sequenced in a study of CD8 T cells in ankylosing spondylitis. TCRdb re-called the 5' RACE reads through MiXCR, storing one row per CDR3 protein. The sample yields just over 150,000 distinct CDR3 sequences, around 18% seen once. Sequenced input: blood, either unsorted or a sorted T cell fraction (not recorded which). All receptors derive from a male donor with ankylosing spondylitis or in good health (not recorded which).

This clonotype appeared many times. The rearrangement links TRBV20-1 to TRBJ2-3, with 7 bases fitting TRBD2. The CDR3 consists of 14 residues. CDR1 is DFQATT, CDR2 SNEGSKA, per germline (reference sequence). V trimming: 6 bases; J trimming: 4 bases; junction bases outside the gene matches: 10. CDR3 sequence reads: CSAGGLVGSDTQYF. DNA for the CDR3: TGCAGTGCCGGAGGACTAGTCGGATCAGATACGCAGTATTTT.

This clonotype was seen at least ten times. CDR3 region: CASSLGTAGPDTQYF. DNA of the CDR3: TGCGCCAGCAGCTTGGGAACGGCGGGCCCAGATACGCAGTATTTT. V usage is TRBV5-1 and J usage is TRBJ2-3; D perhaps matches TRBD2 (5 bases). Germline-derived CDR1 and CDR2 are SGHRS and YFSETQ. The CDR3 contains 15 residues. V was trimmed by 0 bases and J by 4 bases, leaving 12 bases between them.

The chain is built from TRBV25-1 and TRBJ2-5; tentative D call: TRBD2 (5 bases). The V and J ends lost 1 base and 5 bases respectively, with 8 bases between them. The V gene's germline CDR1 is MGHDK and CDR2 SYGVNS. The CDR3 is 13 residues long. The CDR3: CASSEFQRETQYF. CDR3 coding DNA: TGTGCCAGCAGTGAATTTCAGCGGGAGACCCAGTACTTC.

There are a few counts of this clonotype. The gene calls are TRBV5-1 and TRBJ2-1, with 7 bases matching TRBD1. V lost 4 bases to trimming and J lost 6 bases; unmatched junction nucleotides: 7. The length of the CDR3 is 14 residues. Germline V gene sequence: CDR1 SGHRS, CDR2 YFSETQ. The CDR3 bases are TGCGCCAGCAGCCAGCCGGGGACAGCCAATGAGCAGTTCTTC. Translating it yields CASSQPGTANEQFF.

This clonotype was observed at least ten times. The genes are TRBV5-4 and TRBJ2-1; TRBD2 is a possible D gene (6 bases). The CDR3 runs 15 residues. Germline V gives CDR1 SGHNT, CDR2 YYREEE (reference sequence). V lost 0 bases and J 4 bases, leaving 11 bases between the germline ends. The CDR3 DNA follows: TGTGCCAGCAGCTTGGGGGGGACTGGATACAATGAGCAGTTCTTC. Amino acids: CASSLGGTGYNEQFF.

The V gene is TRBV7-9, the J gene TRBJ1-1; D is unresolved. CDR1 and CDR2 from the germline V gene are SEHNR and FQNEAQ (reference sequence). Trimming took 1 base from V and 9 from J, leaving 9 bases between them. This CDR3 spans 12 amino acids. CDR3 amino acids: CASSLGLGKAFF. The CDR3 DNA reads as TGTGCCAGCAGCTTAGGTCTGGGGAAAGCTTTCTTT.

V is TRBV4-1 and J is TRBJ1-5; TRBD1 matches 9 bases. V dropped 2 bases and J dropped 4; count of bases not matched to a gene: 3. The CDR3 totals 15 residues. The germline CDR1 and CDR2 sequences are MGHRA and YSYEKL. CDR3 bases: TGCGCCAGCAGCCAAACCGGGACAGGGAATCAGCCCCAGCATTTT. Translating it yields CASSQTGTGNQPQHF.

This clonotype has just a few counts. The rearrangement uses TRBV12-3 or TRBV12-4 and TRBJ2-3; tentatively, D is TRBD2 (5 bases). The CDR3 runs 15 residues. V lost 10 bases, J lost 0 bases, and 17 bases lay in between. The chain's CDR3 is CATHRSAASTDTQYF. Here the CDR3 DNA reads TGTGCCACCCACCGTTCAGCGGCCAGCACAGATACGCAGTATTTT.

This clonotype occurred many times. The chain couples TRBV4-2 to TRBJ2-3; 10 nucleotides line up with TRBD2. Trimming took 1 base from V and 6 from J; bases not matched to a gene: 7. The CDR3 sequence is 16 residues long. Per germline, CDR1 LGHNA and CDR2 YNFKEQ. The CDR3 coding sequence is TGTGCCAGCAGCCAAGTAACTAGCGGGATTTCCGATACGCAGTATTTT. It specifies CASSQVTSGISDTQYF.

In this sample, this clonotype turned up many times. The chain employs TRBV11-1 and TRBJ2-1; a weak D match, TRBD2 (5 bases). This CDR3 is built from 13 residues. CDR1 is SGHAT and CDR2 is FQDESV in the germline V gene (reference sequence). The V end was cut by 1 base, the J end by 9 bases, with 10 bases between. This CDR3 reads CASSLGASSEQFF. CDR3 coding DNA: TGTGCCAGCAGCTTAGGGGCTAGCTCTGAGCAGTTCTTC. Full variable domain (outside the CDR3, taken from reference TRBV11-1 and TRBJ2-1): EAEVAQSPRYKITEKSQAVAFWCDPISGHATLYWYRQILGQGPELLVQFQDESVVDDSQLPKDRFSAERLKGVDSTLKIQPAELGDSAMYLCASSLGASSEQFFGPGTRLTVL.

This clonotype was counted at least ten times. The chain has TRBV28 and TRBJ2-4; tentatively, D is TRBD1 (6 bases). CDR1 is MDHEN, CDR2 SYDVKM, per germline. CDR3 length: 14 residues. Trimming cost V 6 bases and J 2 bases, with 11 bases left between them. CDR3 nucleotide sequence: TGTGCCAGCAGCGCACAGGGAACCAAAAACATTCAGTACTTC. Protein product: CASSAQGTKNIQYF. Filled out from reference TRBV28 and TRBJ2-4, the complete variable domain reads DVKVTQSSRYLVKRTGEKVFLECVQDMDHENMFWYRQDPGLGLRLIYFSYDVKMKEKGDIPEGYSVSREKKERFSLILESASTNQTSMYLCASSAQGTKNIQYFGAGTRLSVL.

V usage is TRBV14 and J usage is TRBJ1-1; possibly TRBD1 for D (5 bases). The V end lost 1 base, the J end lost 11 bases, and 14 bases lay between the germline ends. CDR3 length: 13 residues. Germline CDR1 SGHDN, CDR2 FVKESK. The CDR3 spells CASSQVSGGVAFF. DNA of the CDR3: TGTGCCAGCAGCCAAGTTTCGGGGGGAGTGGCTTTCTTT.

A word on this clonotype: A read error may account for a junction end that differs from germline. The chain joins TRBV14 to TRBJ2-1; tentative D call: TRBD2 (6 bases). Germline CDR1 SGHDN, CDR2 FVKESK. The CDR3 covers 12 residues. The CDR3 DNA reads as TGTGCCAGCAGCCAAGTGGGGCTAGCGAGGGTCTTC. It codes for CASSQVGLARVF.

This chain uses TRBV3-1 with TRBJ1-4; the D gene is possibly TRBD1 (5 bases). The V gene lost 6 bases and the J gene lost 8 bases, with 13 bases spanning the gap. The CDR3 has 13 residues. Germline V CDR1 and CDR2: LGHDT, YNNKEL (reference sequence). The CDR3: CASSRGSEEKLFF. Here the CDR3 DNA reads TGTGCCAGCAGTCGGGGGTCGGAGGAAAAACTGTTTTTT.

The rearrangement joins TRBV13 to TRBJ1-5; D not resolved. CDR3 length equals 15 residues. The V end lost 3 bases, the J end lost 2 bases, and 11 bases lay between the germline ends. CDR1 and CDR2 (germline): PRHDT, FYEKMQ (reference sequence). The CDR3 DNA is TGTGCCAGCAGCTTCGGGCTCTTGGGCAATCAGCCCCAGCATTTT. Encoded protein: CASSFGLLGNQPQHF.

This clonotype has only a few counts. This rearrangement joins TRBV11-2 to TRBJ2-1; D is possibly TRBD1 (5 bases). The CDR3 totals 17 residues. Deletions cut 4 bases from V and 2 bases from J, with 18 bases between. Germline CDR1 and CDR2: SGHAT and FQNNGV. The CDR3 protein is CASSSHQGSPTYNEQFF. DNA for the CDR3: TGTGCCAGCAGCTCCCATCAGGGAAGCCCGACCTACAATGAGCAGTTCTTC.

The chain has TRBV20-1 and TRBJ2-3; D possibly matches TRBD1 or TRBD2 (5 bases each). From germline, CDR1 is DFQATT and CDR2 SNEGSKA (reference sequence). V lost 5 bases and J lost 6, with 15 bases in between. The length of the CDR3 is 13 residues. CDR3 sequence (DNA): TGCAGTGCTGCTCCCGGGGCTGCCGATACGCAGTATTTT. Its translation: CSAAPGAADTQYF.

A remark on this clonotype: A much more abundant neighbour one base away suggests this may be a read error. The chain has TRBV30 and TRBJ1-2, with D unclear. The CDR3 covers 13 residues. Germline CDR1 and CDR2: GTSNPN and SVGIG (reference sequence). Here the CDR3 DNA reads TGTACCTGGAGTGTACCCTATCCCGATGGCTACACCTTC. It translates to CTWSVPYPDGYTF.

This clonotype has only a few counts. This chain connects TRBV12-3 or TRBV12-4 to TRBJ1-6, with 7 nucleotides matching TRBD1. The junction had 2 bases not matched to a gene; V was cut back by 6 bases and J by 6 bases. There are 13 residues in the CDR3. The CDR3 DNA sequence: TGTGCCAGCAGAGGGACAGTTAATTCACCCCTCCACTTT. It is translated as CASRGTVNSPLHF.

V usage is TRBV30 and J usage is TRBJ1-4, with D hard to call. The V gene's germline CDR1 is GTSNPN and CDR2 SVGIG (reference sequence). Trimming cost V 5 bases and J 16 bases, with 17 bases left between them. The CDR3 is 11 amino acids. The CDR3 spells CAWSDREVSFF. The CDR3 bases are TGTGCCTGGTCCGACCGCGAGGTTTCGTTTTTT.

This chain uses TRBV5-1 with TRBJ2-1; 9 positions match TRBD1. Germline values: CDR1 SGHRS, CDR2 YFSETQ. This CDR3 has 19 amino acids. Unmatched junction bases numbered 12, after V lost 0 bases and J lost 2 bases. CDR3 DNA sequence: TGCGCCAGCAGCTTGGCCCCGAGTGGGACAGGGTATGCCTACAATGAGCAGTTCTTC. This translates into CASSLAPSGTGYAYNEQFF.

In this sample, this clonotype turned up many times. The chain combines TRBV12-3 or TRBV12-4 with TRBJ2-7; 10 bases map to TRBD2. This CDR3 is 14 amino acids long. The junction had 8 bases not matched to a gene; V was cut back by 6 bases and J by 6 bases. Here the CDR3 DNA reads TGTGCCAGCAGACCCGGGACTAGCGTGTCCGAGCAGTACTTC. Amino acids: CASRPGTSVSEQYF.

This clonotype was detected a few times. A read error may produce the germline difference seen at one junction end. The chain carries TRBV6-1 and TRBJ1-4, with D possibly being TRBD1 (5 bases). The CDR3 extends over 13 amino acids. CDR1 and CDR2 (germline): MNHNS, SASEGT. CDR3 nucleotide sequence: TGTGCCAGCAGGGAAGGGACGAGTGAAAAACTGTTTTTT. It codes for CASREGTSEKLFF.

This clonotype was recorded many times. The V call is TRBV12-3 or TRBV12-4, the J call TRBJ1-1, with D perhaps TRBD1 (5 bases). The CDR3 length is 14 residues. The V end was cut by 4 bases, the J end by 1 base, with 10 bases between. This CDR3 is CASSSLGGNTEAFF. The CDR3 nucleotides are TGTGCCAGCAGTTCCCTCGGGGGGAACACTGAAGCTTTCTTT.

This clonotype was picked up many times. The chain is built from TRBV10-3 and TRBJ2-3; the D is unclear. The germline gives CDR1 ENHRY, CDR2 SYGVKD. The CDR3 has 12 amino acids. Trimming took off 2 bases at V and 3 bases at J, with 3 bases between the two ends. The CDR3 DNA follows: TGTGCCATCAGTGAGCGGACAGATACGCAGTATTTT. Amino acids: CAISERTDTQYF.

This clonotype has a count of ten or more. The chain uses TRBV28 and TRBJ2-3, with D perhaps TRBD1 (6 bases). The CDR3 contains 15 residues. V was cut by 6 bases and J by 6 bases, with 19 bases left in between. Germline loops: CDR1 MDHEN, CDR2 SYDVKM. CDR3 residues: CASSSKGRGPDTQYF. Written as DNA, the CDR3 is TGTGCCAGCAGCTCTAAGGGCAGGGGTCCGGATACGCAGTATTTT.

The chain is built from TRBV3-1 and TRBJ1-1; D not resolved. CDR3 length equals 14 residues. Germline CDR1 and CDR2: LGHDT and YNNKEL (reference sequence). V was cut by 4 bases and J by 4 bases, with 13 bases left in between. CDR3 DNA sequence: TGTGCCAGCAGCCGAGTCGGTGGAAGCACTGAAGCTTTCTTT. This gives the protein CASSRVGGSTEAFF.

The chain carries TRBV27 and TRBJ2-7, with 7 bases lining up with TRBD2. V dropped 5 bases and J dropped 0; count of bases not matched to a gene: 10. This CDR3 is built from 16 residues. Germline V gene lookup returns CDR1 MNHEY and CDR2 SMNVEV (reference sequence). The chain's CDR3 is CASSPAQGGSSYEQYF. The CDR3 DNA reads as TGTGCCAGCAGTCCGGCCCAGGGCGGGAGCTCCTACGAGCAGTACTTC.

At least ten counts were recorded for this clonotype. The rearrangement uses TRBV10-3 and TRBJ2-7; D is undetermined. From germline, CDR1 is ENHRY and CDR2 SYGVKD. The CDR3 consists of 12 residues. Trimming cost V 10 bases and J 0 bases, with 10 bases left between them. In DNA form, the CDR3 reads TGTGCCACCAGGCAGGCCTCCTACGAGCAGTACTTC. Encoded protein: CATRQASYEQYF.

This CDR3 reads CASSVGQGVGELFF. CDR3 bases: TGTGCCAGCAGCGTGGGACAGGGTGTCGGGGAGCTGTTTTTT. The V call is TRBV7-3, the J call TRBJ2-2; 9 nucleotides agree with TRBD1. Losses at the gene ends were 5 bases for V and 7 bases for J; bases not matched to a gene: 5. From germline, CDR1 is SGHTA and CDR2 FQGTGA. The CDR3 is 14 amino acids.

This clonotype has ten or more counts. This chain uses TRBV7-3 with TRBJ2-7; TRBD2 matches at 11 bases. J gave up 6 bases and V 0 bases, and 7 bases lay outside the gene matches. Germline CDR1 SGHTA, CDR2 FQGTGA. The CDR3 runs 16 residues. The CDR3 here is CASSLTSGRAISEQYF. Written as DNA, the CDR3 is TGTGCCAGCAGCTTAACTAGCGGGAGGGCCATCAGCGAGCAGTACTTC.

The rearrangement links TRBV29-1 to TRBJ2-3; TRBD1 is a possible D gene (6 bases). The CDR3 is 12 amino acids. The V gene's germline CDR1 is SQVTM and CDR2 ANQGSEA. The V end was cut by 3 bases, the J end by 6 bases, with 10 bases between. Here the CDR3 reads CSVDRTADTQYF. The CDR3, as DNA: TGCAGCGTTGATCGGACAGCCGATACGCAGTATTTT.